The 14 T cell receptor beta chains presented below share a single source sample, sequenced in a study of shared clonotypes between healthy human individuals. The assay was immunoSEQ multiplex PCR, and TCRdb's table has in-frame clones only and misses some. The sample holds roughly 640,000 clones, around 72% seen once. The sequenced material came from memory CD4+ T cells sorted from blood. Documented subset: CD45RA-negative fraction. These receptors were collected from a woman in her twenties or thirties in good health.

The chain has TRBV21-1 and TRBJ2-4; the tabulated D call, TRBD1, remains unverified against the DNA. TRBV21-1 is a documented pseudogene. The CDR3 loop spans 19 amino acids. In DNA form, the CDR3 reads TGTGCCAGCAGCAAAGTGCGGGACAGTATTTTACTAGCCAAAAACATTCAGTACTTC. This gives the protein CASSKVRDSILLAKNIQYF.

The chain employs TRBV11-3 and TRBJ2-4, with unresolved D. V was trimmed by 10 bases and J by 1 base, leaving 5 bases between them. CDR1 is SGHNT and CDR2 is YENEEA in the germline V gene. This CDR3 is built from 11 residues. CDR3 sequence (DNA): TGTGCCACAGTGGCCAAAAACATTCAGTACTTC. It codes for CATVAKNIQYF.

The V gene is TRBV29-1, the J gene TRBJ2-5; TRBD2 matches 11 bases. The V and J ends lost 4 bases and 5 bases, in that order; junction bases with no gene match: 9. Germline CDR1 is SQVTM and CDR2 is ANQGSEA. The CDR3 contains 15 residues. This CDR3 is CSVVVAGGSRETQYF. The DNA of the CDR3 is TGCAGCGTTGTTGTAGCGGGAGGGTCGCGCGAGACCCAGTACTTC.

This rearrangement joins TRBV5-1 to TRBJ2-5; D call uncertain. The CDR3 consists of 15 residues. Germline loops: CDR1 SGHRS, CDR2 YFSETQ. V was trimmed by 0 bases and J by 3 bases, leaving 12 bases between them. The DNA for the CDR3 is TGCGCCAGCAGCTTGGGTTCGGCGGAGAAAGAGACCCAGTACTTC. Protein product: CASSLGSAEKETQYF.

V is TRBV19 and J is TRBJ1-5; D is possibly TRBD1 (6 bases). The CDR3 covers 13 residues. Germline loops: CDR1 LNHDA, CDR2 SQIVND (reference sequence). The V gene lost 4 bases and the J gene lost 9 bases, with 13 bases spanning the gap. The CDR3 reads CASSTHREGPQHF. The CDR3, as DNA: TGTGCCAGTAGTACGCACAGGGAGGGGCCCCAGCATTTT.

This clone was seen a single time. This sequence joins TRBV7-9 and TRBJ2-2, with TRBD2 matching 9 bases. Trimming cost V 5 bases and J 1 base; bases outside gene matches: 2. Germline V gene sequence: CDR1 SEHNR, CDR2 FQNEAQ (reference sequence). The CDR3 covers 15 residues. The CDR3 reads CASSNSGGNTGELFF. CDR3 DNA: TGTGCCAGCAGCAATAGCGGGGGGAACACCGGGGAGCTGTTTTTT.

This chain joins TRBV11-2 and TRBJ2-1; D might be TRBD1 or TRBD2, each matching 5 bases. Per the germline V gene, CDR1 is SGHAT and CDR2 is FQNNGV. V was trimmed by 0 bases and J by 8 bases, leaving 17 bases between them. CDR3 length: 16 residues. The CDR3 sequence: CASSLDFPGRGDEQFF. The DNA of the CDR3 is TGTGCCAGCAGCTTAGATTTTCCGGGAAGGGGCGATGAGCAGTTCTTC.

Points on this clone: A much larger clone differs by one base, so this may be a read error. This chain uses TRBV4-1 with TRBJ1-1, with unresolved D. Germline V gene sequence: CDR1 MGHRA, CDR2 YSYEKL. The CDR3 length is 14 residues. Trimming left V 1 base short and J 3 bases short, with 9 bases between. The chain's CDR3 is CASSQVWGYTEAFF. The CDR3 region has the DNA TGCGCCAGCAGCCAAGTTTGGGGATACACTGAAGCTTTCTTT.

The V gene is TRBV6-5, the J gene TRBJ1-4; D is undetermined. CDR3 length: 13 residues. Germline-derived CDR1 and CDR2 are MNHEY and SVGAGI. The V and J ends lost 10 bases and 5 bases respectively, with 14 bases between them. The CDR3 DNA reads TGTGCCACTAAGAGAGGGCGGAATGAAAAACTGTTTTTT. Amino acids: CATKRGRNEKLFF.

V is TRBV2 and J is TRBJ1-5; 7 bases align to TRBD1. V lost 4 bases and J lost 7; bases outside the gene matches: 10. The germline CDR1 and CDR2 sequences are SNHLY and FYNNEI. The CDR3 spans 15 residues. In DNA, the CDR3 is TGTGCCAGCAGTGCGGTTCGAGGGGGCGGACAGCCCCAGCATTTT. Its translation: CASSAVRGGGQPQHF. The complete variable domain, with remaining parts taken from reference TRBV2 and TRBJ1-5, reads EPEVTQTPSHQVTQMGQEVILRCVPISNHLYFYWYRQILGQKVEFLVSFYNNEISEKSEIFDDQFSVERPDGSNFTLKIRSTKLEDSAMYFCASSAVRGGGQPQHFGDGTRLSIL.

The gene calls are TRBV7-2 and TRBJ2-3; unclear D gene. CDR3 length: 15 amino acids. Trimming left V 2 bases short and J 5 bases short, with 14 bases between. Looked up from germline, CDR1 is SGHTA and CDR2 is FQGNSA. CDR3 nucleotides: TGTGCCAGCAGCTTAAGAAGGGTCGGTCAAGATACGCAGTATTTT. Its translation is CASSLRRVGQDTQYF.

This sequence joins TRBV7-2 and TRBJ2-3; TRBD2 is a possible D gene (6 bases). Between the trimmed V and J ends, which lost 2 bases and 9 bases, there was a span of 15 bases. The CDR3 is 14 amino acids. Looked up from germline, CDR1 is SGHTA and CDR2 is FQGNSA. The CDR3 protein is CASSLWDSLGTQYF. CDR3 bases: TGTGCCAGCAGCTTATGGGACTCCCTCGGGACGCAGTATTTT.

The V gene is TRBV15, the J gene TRBJ2-5; 9 bases are a match to TRBD1. The CDR3 contains 15 residues. CDR1 and CDR2 from the germline V gene are LNHNV and YYDKDF (reference sequence). J was trimmed by 4 bases and V by 5 bases; bases with no gene match: 8. CDR3 DNA sequence: TGTGCCACCAGCGTCCCGGGACAGGGCAGAGAGACCCAGTACTTC. Translating gives CATSVPGQGRETQYF. Full variable domain (remainder filled in from reference TRBV15 and TRBJ2-5): DAMVIQNPRYQVTQFGKPVTLSCSQTLNHNVMYWYQQKSSQAPKLLFHYYDKDFNNEADTPDNFQSRRPNTSFCFLDIRSPGLGDTAMYLCATSVPGQGRETQYFGPGTRLLVL.

The CDR3 loop reads CASSSSMDTEAFF. DNA of the CDR3: TGTGCCAGCAGCTCAAGTATGGACACTGAAGCTTTCTTT. This chain joins TRBV11-3 and TRBJ1-1, with no clear D. CDR3 length: 13 amino acids. The germline CDR1 and CDR2 sequences are SGHNT and YENEEA. V lost 4 bases and J 3 bases, leaving 9 bases between the germline ends. Variable domain in full (rest from reference TRBV11-3 and TRBJ1-1): EAGVVQSPRYKIIEKKQPVAFWCNPISGHNTLYWYLQNLGQGPELLIRYENEEAVDDSQLPKDRFSAERLKGVDSTLKIQPAELGDSAVYLCASSSSMDTEAFFGQGTRLTVV.